The 21 T cell receptor beta chains below all came from one sample that was sequenced in a study of T cells expressing NK-cell markers. TCRdb reprocessed the 5' RACE reads; each CDR3 protein has one entry and no DNA is given. This sample contains over 350,000 distinct CDR3 sequences. The sequenced sample consisted of blood T cells: a sorted CD56 or NKG2C T cell subset, CD4+ or CD8+ T cells, or bulk PBMC T cells (not recorded which). The receptor source for this set is a woman aged 45-65 years in good health.

This chain links TRBV29-1 with TRBJ1-1. The CDR3 is 13 residues long. Germline V CDR1 and CDR2: SQVTM, ANQGSEA. CDR3 in amino acids: CSVEGRGGTEAFF.

The J gene is TRBJ2-3, the V gene TRBV12-3 or TRBV12-4; TCRdb indicates TRBD2, and absent DNA this call remains unverified. The CDR3 loop spans 17 amino acids. The CDR3 protein is CASSVPGLAARGDTQYF.

The V and J genes are TRBV19 and TRBJ2-4; TCRdb reports TRBD1, a call that lacks DNA to check it against. The CDR3 is 17 residues long. Germline V gene data show CDR1 as LNHDA and CDR2 as SQIVND (reference sequence). The CDR3 protein is CASSPTGQLIAKNIQYF.

V gene TRBV4-1 combines with J gene TRBJ1-5. The CDR3 contains 16 residues. From germline, CDR1 is MGHRA and CDR2 YSYEKL. The CDR3: CASSQGSVLENQPQHF.

The V gene is TRBV7-9, the J gene TRBJ2-1. The CDR3 runs to 12 residues. Germline V gene data show CDR1 as SEHNR and CDR2 as FQNEAQ (reference sequence). CDR3 residues: CASSFLGQLSFF.

The chain couples TRBV11-2 to TRBJ2-3; the D call from TCRdb, TRBD2, cannot be confirmed without DNA. CDR3 length equals 16 residues. Germline V gives CDR1 SGHAT, CDR2 FQNNGV. The CDR3 loop is CASSRRTSGSTDTQYF.

The chain couples TRBV12-3 or TRBV12-4 to TRBJ2-3; lacking DNA, the TRBD2 call made by TCRdb goes unchecked. This CDR3 is 15 amino acids long. This chain's CDR3 is CASSLGAGAPFAQYF.

The chain has TRBV7-9 and TRBJ2-6; the TCRdb call, TRBD2, lacks DNA for checking. Germline V CDR1 and CDR2: SEHNR, FQNEAQ (reference sequence). The CDR3 contains 14 residues. The CDR3 protein is CASVRATVANVLTF. The variable domain in full, with the rest retrieved from reference TRBV7-9 and TRBJ2-6, is DTGVSQNPRHKITKRGQNVTFRCDPISEHNRLYWYRQTLGQGPEFLTYFQNEAQLEKSRLLSDRFSAERPKGSFSTLEIQRTEQGDSAMYLCASVRATVANVLTFGAGSRLTVL.

The V and J genes are TRBV5-1 and TRBJ2-1; the TCRdb call, TRBD2, lacks DNA for checking. The CDR3 has 16 residues. Germline-derived CDR1 and CDR2 are SGHRS and YFSETQ. The CDR3 protein is CASSRTSGSGVNEQFF.

The V call is TRBV20-1, the J call TRBJ2-1. Germline loops: CDR1 DFQATT, CDR2 SNEGSKA (reference sequence). This CDR3 is built from 15 residues. The CDR3 region is CSARPTGRFYNEQFF.

This chain joins TRBV10-3 and TRBJ2-3; TCRdb indicates TRBD2, and absent DNA this call remains unverified. CDR1 and CDR2 from the germline V gene are ENHRY and SYGVKD. The CDR3 loop spans 16 amino acids. The CDR3 loop is CAISESGLRTSGRQYF.

J is TRBJ2-7 and V is TRBV18; TCRdb reports TRBD2, a call that lacks DNA to check it against. The CDR3 is 14 amino acids. The germline gives CDR1 KGHSH, CDR2 LQKENI. CDR3 amino acids: CASSPIGRVHEQYF.

The CDR3 loop reads CSPASSLTLGYTF. The chain joins TRBV20-1 to TRBJ1-2. The CDR3 has 13 residues. The germline CDR1 and CDR2 sequences are DFQATT and SNEGSKA (reference sequence).

V gene TRBV7-9 combines with J gene TRBJ2-1; with no DNA, the TCRdb D assignment of TRBD2 cannot be verified. The CDR3 sequence is 21 residues long. The V gene's germline CDR1 is SEHNR and CDR2 FQNEAQ (reference sequence). The CDR3 region is CASSFPSLTSGRAKTNNEQFF.

The chain is built from TRBV5-1 and TRBJ2-2; TCRdb calls TRBD2, which cannot be checked without DNA. CDR1 and CDR2 (germline): SGHRS, YFSETQ. The CDR3 consists of 16 residues. The chain's CDR3 is CASTKRTSHGTGELFF.

The rearrangement joins TRBV5-1 to TRBJ2-7; with no DNA, the TCRdb D assignment of TRBD1 cannot be verified. Germline CDR1 and CDR2: SGHRS and YFSETQ. The CDR3 consists of 16 residues. CDR3 protein: CASSLAEDRGHHEQYF.

The gene calls are TRBV3-1 and TRBJ2-1; TCRdb's D call, TRBD1, is unchecked because there is no DNA. This CDR3 is 14 amino acids long. Germline V CDR1 and CDR2: LGHDT, YNNKEL (reference sequence). The CDR3 protein is CASSQDPGSVEQFF.

The V and J genes are TRBV7-2 and TRBJ2-7; the TCRdb D gene call, TRBD2, has no DNA to confirm it. In germline, CDR1 is SGHTA, CDR2 FQGNSA. The CDR3 contains 15 residues. The CDR3 reads CASSLGGLAGREQYF.

The chain carries TRBV30 and TRBJ2-5; TCRdb reports TRBD1, a call that lacks DNA to check it against. This CDR3 region has 13 residues. Germline V gene data show CDR1 as GTSNPN and CDR2 as SVGIG (reference sequence). The CDR3 reads CAWSIRQGETQYF.

The rearrangement uses TRBV20-1 and TRBJ2-1; lacking DNA, the TRBD1 call made by TCRdb goes unchecked. The CDR3 covers 14 residues. Germline V gives CDR1 DFQATT, CDR2 SNEGSKA (reference sequence). The CDR3 loop reads CSAIRDSSYNEQFF.

The chain joins TRBV12-3 or TRBV12-4 to TRBJ1-3. This CDR3 has 14 residues. The CDR3 here is CASSWGFSGNTIYF.